This TCR beta chain is drawn from a study of metastatic and nonmetastatic thyroid tumors (dated by TCRdb to 2019 to 2021). Describing the broader study: The researchers compared repertoires between peripheral blood samples and tumor or nodule tissue samples from patients with malignant or benign thyroid disease.

The library was obtained by PCR. Sequenced on an Illumina HiSeq 4000. High-throughput sequencing was used to profile the TCR beta-chain CDR3 region of every patient. In the authors' own workflow: Drawing on CDR3 differences between clinicopathological groups, the researchers built a classifier meant to tell apart patients with distant-metastatic papillary thyroid cancer. The Shannon index was used to assess repertoire diversity, and the Morisita-Horn index was used to assess tumor-blood repertoire similarity. Through fastp at Q25 and MiXCR, TCRdb rebuilt clones from the public reads, retaining in-frame beta chains. What appears here as the V and J calls and clone size reflects TCRdb's work, not the paper's. Present in this sample are 53,000 or so clones, 20% to 25% of which were seen just once. Approximately 4% of the sample rests with the top ten. The CDR3 holds 15 amino acids from the cysteine to the phenylalanine. The kept DNA is CDR3 alone, 45 bases in frame from the first base. The germline V gene supplies CDR1 MNHNS and CDR2 SASEGT. V and J lose 3 bases and 9 bases, and a span of 15 bases separates them.

The table lists this clone with many counts. No antigen is known for it. Base qualities are missing; no much larger clone stands one base away. What the authors observed across the whole study: In both blood and tumor samples, malignant tumors were reported to have significantly higher TCR beta diversity than benign nodules.

No patient had received any treatment before thyroid surgery. Using T-cell receptor beta sequencing, the study looked back at clinical samples from patients collected from about 2011 to 2019. Recombination connected TRBV6-1 to TRBJ1-6; the D gene cannot be resolved reliably. This TCR came from a female donor with papillary thyroid cancer or a benign thyroid nodule (not recorded which). Some clones in this sample may be carry-over from other donors' samples. The sequenced material came from blood. The DNA sequence is as follows: TGTGCCAGCAGTGACCCTGGACGAGGGATTTCACCCCTCCACTTT. Its protein reads: CASSDPGRGISPLHF.